This TCR beta chain was captured in a study of radiation and T cells in renal cell carcinoma. Produced via immunoSEQ multiplex PCR; TCRdb's table is partial and in-frame only. The repertoire holds about 150,000 clones, with 70% to 90% as singletons. Time point defined: blood 4 weeks post-SBRT, at nephrectomy. The treatment is: 15 Gy SBRT to primary tumor, nephrectomy 4 weeks later. Nephrectomy followed 15 Gy stereotactic body radiation by 4 weeks. The tumor was a clear cell renal cell carcinoma. CDR3 length: 16 amino acids. Germline V gene sequence: CDR1 SGHRS, CDR2 YFSETQ. V shed 4 bases, J shed 1 base, and the junction held 9 bases outside the gene matches. About this clone: Its specificity is unknown.

General study points: No pretreatment tumor biopsies were available for baseline clonotypes.

The material sequenced was blood, taken from a patient whose treatment included radiotherapy and nephrectomy. This receptor was obtained from a woman between 50 and 59 years old with renal cell carcinoma. The chain employs TRBV5-1 and TRBJ1-1, with TRBD1 matching 8 bases. CDR3 residues: CASSPQPGTGNTEAFF. CDR3 bases: TGCGCCAGCAGCCCCCAGCCCGGGACAGGGAACACTGAAGCTTTCTTT.